The 7 T cell receptor beta chains listed next were all sequenced from one sample in a study of monozygotic twins with inflammatory bowel disease. TCRdb re-called the 5' RACE reads, yielding one record per CDR3 amino acid sequence without DNA. The table lists fewer than 450,000 distinct CDR3 sequences, with approximately 2.8% in the top ten. The sequencing input was blood. The source of these receptors is a human donor with ulcerative colitis or Crohn's disease, or a healthy co-twin of an affected twin (not recorded which).

V and J are TRBV5-1 and TRBJ1-1. The CDR3 totals 13 residues. Germline V gene data show CDR1 as SGHRS and CDR2 as YFSETQ. The CDR3 loop reads CASSLYPNLEAFF.

The chain links TRBV29-1 to TRBJ2-7. The CDR3 totals 12 residues. CDR1 SQVTM and CDR2 ANQGSEA come from the germline V gene. The CDR3 loop is CSVWETPYEQYF.

The chain uses TRBV29-1 and TRBJ2-7; TCRdb's D call, TRBD1, is unchecked because there is no DNA. This CDR3 contains 13 residues. CDR1 SQVTM and CDR2 ANQGSEA come from the germline V gene. The CDR3 spells CSVSGSSSYEQYF.

J is TRBJ2-1 and V is TRBV11-3; TCRdb's D gene call, TRBD1, goes unchecked for lack of DNA. In germline, CDR1 is SGHNT, CDR2 YENEEA. The CDR3 is 15 residues long. CDR3 sequence: CASSLGRGSANEQFF.

The CDR3 is CAISEGGDYGYTF. The chain is built from TRBV10-3 and TRBJ1-2. This CDR3 contains 13 residues. Germline-derived CDR1 and CDR2 are ENHRY and SYGVKD.

The gene calls are TRBV27 and TRBJ2-5. Germline CDR1 reads MNHEY; CDR2 reads SMNVEV (reference sequence). CDR3 length: 13 amino acids. CDR3 sequence: CASSPEDSETQYF.

The chain is built from TRBV20-1 and TRBJ1-6; TCRdb calls TRBD1, which cannot be checked without DNA. CDR1 is DFQATT and CDR2 is SNEGSKA in the germline V gene (reference sequence). The CDR3 loop spans 14 amino acids. This CDR3 is CSAWDRARNSPLHF.